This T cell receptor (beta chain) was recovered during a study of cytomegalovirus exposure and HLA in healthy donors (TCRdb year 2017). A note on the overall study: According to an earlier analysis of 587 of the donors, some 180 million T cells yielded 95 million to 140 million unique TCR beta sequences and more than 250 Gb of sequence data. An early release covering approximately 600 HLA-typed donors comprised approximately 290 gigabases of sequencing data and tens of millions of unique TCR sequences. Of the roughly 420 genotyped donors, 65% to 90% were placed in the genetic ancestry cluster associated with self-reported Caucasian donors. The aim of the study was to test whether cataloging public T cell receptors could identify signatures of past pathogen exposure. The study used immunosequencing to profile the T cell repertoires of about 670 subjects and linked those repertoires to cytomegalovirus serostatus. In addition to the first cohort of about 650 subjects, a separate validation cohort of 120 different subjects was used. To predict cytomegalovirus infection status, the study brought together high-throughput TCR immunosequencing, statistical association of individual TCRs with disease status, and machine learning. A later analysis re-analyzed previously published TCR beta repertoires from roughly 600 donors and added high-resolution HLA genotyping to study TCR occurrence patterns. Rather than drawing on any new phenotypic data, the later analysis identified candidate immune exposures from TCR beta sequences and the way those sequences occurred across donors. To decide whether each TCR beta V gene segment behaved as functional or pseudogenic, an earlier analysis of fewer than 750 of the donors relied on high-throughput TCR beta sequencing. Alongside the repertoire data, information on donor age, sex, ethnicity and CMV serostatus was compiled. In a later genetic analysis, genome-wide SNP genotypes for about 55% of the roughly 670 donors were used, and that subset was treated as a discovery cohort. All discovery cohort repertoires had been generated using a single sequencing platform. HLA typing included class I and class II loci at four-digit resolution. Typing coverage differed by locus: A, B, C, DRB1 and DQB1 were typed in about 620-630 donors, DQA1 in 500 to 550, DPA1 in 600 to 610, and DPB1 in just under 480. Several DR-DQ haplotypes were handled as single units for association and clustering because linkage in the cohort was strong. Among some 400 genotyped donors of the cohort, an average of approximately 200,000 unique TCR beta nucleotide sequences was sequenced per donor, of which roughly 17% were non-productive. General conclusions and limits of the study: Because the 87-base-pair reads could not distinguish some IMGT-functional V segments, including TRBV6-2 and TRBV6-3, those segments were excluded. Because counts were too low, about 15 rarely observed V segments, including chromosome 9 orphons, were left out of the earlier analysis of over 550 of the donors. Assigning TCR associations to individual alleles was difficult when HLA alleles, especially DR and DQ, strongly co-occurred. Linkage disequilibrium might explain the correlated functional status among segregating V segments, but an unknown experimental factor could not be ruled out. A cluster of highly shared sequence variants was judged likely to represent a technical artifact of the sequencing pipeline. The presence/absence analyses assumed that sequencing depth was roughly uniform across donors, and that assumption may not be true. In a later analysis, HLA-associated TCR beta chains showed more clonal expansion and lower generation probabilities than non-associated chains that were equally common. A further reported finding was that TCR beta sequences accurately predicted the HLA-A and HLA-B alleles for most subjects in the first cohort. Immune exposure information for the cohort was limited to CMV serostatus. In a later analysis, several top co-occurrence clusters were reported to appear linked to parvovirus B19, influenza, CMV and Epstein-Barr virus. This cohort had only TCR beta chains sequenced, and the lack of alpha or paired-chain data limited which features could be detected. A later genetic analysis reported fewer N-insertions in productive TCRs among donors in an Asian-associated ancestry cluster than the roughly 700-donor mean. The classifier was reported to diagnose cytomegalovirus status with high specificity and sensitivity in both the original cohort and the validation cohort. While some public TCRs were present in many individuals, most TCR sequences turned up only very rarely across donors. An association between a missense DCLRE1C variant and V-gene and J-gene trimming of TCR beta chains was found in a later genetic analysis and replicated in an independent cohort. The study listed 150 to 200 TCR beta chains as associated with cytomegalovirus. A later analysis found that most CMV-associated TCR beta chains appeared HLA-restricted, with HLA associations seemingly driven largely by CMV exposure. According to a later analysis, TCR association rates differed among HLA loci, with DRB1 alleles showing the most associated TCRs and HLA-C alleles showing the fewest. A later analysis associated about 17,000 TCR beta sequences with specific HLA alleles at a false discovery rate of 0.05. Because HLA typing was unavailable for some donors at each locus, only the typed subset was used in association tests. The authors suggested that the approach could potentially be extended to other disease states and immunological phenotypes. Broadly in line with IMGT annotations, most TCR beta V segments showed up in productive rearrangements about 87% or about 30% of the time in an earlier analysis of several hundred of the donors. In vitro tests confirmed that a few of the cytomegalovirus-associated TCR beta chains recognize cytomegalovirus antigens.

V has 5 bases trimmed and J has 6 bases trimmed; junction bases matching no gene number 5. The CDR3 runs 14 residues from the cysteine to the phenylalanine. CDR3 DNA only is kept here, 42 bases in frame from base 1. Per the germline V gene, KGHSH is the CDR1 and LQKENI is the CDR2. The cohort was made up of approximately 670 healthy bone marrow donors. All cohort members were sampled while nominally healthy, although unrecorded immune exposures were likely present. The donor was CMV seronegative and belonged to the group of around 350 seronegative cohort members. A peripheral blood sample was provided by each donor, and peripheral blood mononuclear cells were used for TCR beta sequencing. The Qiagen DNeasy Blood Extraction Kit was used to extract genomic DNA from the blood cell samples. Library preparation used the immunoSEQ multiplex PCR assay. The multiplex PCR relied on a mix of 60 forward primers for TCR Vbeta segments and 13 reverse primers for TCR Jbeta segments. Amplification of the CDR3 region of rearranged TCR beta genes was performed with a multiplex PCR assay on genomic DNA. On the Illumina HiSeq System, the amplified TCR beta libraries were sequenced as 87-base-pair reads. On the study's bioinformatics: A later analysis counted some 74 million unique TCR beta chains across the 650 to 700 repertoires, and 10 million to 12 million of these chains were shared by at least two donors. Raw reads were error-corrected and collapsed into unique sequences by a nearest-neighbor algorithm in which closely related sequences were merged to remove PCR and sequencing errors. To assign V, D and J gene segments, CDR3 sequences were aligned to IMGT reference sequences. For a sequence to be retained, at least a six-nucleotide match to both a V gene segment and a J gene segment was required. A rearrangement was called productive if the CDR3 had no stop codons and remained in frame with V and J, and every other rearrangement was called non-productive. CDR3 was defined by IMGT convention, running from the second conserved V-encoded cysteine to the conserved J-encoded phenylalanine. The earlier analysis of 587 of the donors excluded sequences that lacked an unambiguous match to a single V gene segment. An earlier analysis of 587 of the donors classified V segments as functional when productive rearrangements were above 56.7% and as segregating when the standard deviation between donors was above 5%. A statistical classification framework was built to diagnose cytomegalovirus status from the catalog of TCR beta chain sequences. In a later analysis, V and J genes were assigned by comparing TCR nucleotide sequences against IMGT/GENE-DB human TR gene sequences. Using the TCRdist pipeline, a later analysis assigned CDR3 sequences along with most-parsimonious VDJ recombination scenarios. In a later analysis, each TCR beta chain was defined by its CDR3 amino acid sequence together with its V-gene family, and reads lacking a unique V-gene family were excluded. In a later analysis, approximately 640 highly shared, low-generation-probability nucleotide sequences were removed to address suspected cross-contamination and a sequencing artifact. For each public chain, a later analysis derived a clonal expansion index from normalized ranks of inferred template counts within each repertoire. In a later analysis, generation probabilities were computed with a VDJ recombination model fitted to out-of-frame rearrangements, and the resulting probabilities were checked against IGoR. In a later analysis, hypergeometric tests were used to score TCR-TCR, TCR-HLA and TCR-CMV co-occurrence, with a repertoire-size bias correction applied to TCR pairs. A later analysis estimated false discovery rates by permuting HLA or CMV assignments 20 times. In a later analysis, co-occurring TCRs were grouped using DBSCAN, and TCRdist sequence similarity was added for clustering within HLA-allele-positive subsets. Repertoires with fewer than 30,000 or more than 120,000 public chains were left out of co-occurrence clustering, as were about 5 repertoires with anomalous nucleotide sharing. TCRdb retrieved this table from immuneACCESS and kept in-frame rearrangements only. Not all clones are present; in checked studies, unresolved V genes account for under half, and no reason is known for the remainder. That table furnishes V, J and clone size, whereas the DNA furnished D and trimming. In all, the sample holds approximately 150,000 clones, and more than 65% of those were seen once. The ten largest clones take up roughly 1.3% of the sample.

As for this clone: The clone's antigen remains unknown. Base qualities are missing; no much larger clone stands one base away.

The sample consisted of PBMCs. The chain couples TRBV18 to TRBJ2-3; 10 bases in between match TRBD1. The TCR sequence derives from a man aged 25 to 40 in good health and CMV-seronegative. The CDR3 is CASSTGQGPDTQYF. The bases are TGTGCCAGCTCAACGGGACAGGGGCCCGATACGCAGTATTTT.